This T cell receptor (beta chain) is from a study of blood T cells in healthy people across ages (dated by TCRdb to about 2015). Regarding the study in general: Template switching captured roughly one uniquely barcoded TCR beta cDNA molecule per two T cells in model experiments. To track age-related changes in TCR beta repertoire diversity, the study relied on deep sequencing normalized with unique cDNA molecular identifiers. Four age groups were formed from the donors: young (average approximately 17 years), middle-aged (just under 40), aged (around 62) and long-lived (less than 85). To avoid experimental bias, donors of different ages were spread randomly across the sequencing lanes. Two additional independent replicas of 1 million unique cDNA reads from the same blood draw were analyzed for two donors (one aged 18 to 29 and one aged 80 or older).

The method was 5' RACE. These reads were obtained on an Illumina HiSeq 2500. A second PCR of roughly 7 to 11 cycles was performed with a sample-barcoded 5' primer and a J-beta primer mix. A unique molecular identifier was introduced onto each TCR beta cDNA molecule by a template-switch 5' adaptor carrying 12 random nucleotides. Each sample yielded at least 2.5 million CDR3-containing paired-end reads. First-strand cDNA was synthesized from all RNA with the Mint cDNA synthesis kit, primed by a TRBC-specific oligonucleotide. After uracil-DNA glycosylase treatment, a first 18-cycle PCR used universal primers M1SS and BC2_uni_R on all cDNA. The original pipeline was this. Each sample was normalized by randomly selecting 1 million high-quality reads, each carrying a distinct molecular identifier. Instead of being binned into consensus sequences, reads that shared molecular identifiers were thrown out. MiTCR, set to a Q25 quality threshold and the strictest error-elimination algorithm, was used for CDR3 identification, clonotype clustering and error correction. A nonparametric unseen species model using Euler transformation provided a lower-bound estimate of total TCR beta diversity. TCRdb redid the processing of the public reads, applying fastp at Q25 and MiXCR, and retained in-frame beta chains. Rows are combined by CDR3 protein, so each entry shows the most common genes and DNA. TCRdb's processing, not the authors' own work, is the source of the V and J calls. The sample table contains hundreds of thousands of distinct CDR3 sequences; only one count was recorded for roughly 44% of them. The ten most abundant clones make up around 18% of the sample.

What the study reported, not specific to this receptor: Donor CMV infection status was unknown, potentially confounding age-related changes in expanded clonotypes. Conclusive comparison of naive and antigen-experienced compartments was prevented by the profiling of bulk unsorted PBMCs. Estimates of total diversity from one million sequenced T cells were regarded as lower bounds and underestimates. The percentage of naive T cells measured by flow cytometry correlated strongly with observed TCR beta diversity. The long-lived group showed more naive CD4+ T cells, fewer expanded clones and increased TCR diversity than the aged group, suggesting age selection. As age increased, observed TCR beta diversity per million T cells dropped in a roughly linear way, and a significant reduction was already evident by age 40.

The donors were a few dozen Caucasian individuals from Russia, aged about 6 to 95 years, who were systemically healthy. Each donor gave ten milliliters of peripheral blood, drawn into EDTA-treated Vacutainer tubes. PBMCs were isolated by Ficoll-Paque density-gradient centrifugation, with at least 6.5 million obtained per sample. Total RNA, at least 6 micrograms per sample, was extracted from PBMCs with Trizol reagent. For every donor, flow cytometry on a PBMC aliquot measured the percentage of naive CD45RAhigh/CD27high T cells. Of note for this clonotype: Its antigen is unknown. Base qualities were left out, and no much larger clone turns up one base away.

V is shortened by 4 bases, J by 11 bases, and the region joining them spans 14 bases. The germline V gene sets CDR1 to SQVTM and CDR2 to ANQGSEA. Reading from cysteine to phenylalanine, the CDR3 counts 11 amino acids. The read is trimmed to its CDR3 DNA, 33 bases read in frame from base 1. This clonotype was obtained from a man in his sixties in good health. Material for sequencing was blood. Recombination joined TRBV29-1 with TRBJ2-5; TRBD2 is a possible D gene, resting on 5 matching bases. The DNA sequence is TGCAGCGTTGGAGAAACCGGCGGGCAGTACTTC. Translated, this gives CSVGETGGQYF.